The 22 T cell receptor beta chains in this list originate from one sample, sequenced in a study of blood T cell repertoires in COVID-19. The data were produced by immunoSEQ multiplex PCR, yet TCRdb's version contains in-frame clones alone and is incomplete. In the table there are around 230,000 clones, 75% to 85% of which are singletons. Sample: peripheral blood. The receptors stem from a man in his fifties or sixties with COVID-19, enrolled during active disease.

The sample holds one count of this clone. The CDR3 DNA sequence: TGCAGCGCCCGGACTGTTAATAATGAAAAACTGTTTTTT. Translation: CSARTVNNEKLFF. V is TRBV29-1 and J is TRBJ1-4, with D hard to call. Germline CDR1 SQVTM, CDR2 ANQGSEA. Trimming left V 7 bases short and J 4 bases short, with 13 bases between. CDR3 size: 13 residues.

J is TRBJ1-3 and V is TRBV28, with D possibly matching TRBD1 (6 bases). The CDR3 is 18 residues long. In germline, CDR1 is MDHEN, CDR2 SYDVKM. Trimming removed 2 bases at V and 0 bases at J, with 17 bases between. The CDR3 here is CASSLLAPGTSSGNTIYF. For the CDR3, the DNA is TGTGCCAGCAGTTTACTTGCCCCCGGGACATCCTCTGGAAACACCATATATTTT. Using reference TRBV28 and TRBJ1-3 for the parts outside the CDR3, the full variable domain is DVKVTQSSRYLVKRTGEKVFLECVQDMDHENMFWYRQDPGLGLRLIYFSYDVKMKEKGDIPEGYSVSREKKERFSLILESASTNQTSMYLCASSLLAPGTSSGNTIYFGEGSWLTVV.

The chain is built from TRBV24-1 and TRBJ2-1, with 9 bases matching TRBD1. This CDR3 contains 16 residues. Per germline, CDR1 KGHDR and CDR2 SFDVKD. The J segment lost 7 bases and the V segment lost 3 bases, leaving 9 bases of the junction unmatched. CDR3 protein: CATSDTRDRARNEQFF. In DNA form, the CDR3 reads TGTGCCACCAGTGATACTCGGGACAGGGCTAGGAATGAGCAGTTCTTC.

The chain carries TRBV13 and TRBJ2-1, with a tentative D call TRBD1 (5 bases). V was trimmed by 5 bases and J by 6 bases, leaving 8 bases between them. CDR3 length: 12 residues. CDR1 is PRHDT and CDR2 is FYEKMQ in the germline V gene (reference sequence). The CDR3 here is CASSRQSNEQFF. CDR3 DNA sequence: TGTGCCAGCAGCCGACAGAGCAATGAGCAGTTCTTC.

As concerns this clone: Other DNA variants within this sample encode the same CDR3. This chain uses TRBV5-1 with TRBJ2-3; 8 positions match TRBD2. In germline, CDR1 is SGHRS, CDR2 YFSETQ. This CDR3 has 14 residues. Germline trimming cut 0 bases from V and 9 bases from J; bases unmatched to any gene: 6. This chain's CDR3 is CASSLARGADTQYF. The CDR3 DNA sequence: TGCGCCAGCAGCTTGGCGCGGGGGGCTGACACGCAGTATTTT.

The rearrangement uses TRBV19 and TRBJ1-5; 10 positions agree with TRBD1. CDR1 is LNHDA, CDR2 SQIVND, per germline (reference sequence). The CDR3 is made up of 16 amino acids. V lost 6 bases, J lost 4 bases, and 9 bases stayed unmatched. The chain's CDR3 is CASSTGTGVGNQPQHF. Here the CDR3 DNA reads TGTGCCAGTAGCACCGGGACAGGGGTCGGGAATCAGCCCCAGCATTTT.

J is TRBJ2-2 and V is TRBV6-5; TRBD2 aligns across 9 bases. Germline assignment: CDR1 MNHEY and CDR2 SVGAGI. The CDR3 loop spans 16 amino acids. V shed 1 base, J shed 5 bases, and the junction held 5 bases outside the gene matches. In DNA form, the CDR3 reads TGTGCCAGCAGTTACTTGGCGGGGGGGCGTACCGGGGAGCTGTTTTTT. Protein sequence: CASSYLAGGRTGELFF.

This rearrangement joins TRBV12-3 or TRBV12-4 to TRBJ1-1; 7 nucleotides agree with TRBD1. This CDR3 has 13 amino acids. The junction had 0 bases not matched to a gene; V was cut back by 0 bases and J by 5 bases. As DNA, the CDR3 is TGTGCCAGCAGTTTAGCGACAGGGACTGAAGCTTTCTTT. Residues: CASSLATGTEAFF.

The chain is built from TRBV7-3 and TRBJ2-3; a weak D match, TRBD1 (5 bases). This CDR3 is built from 17 residues. Germline CDR1 reads SGHTA; CDR2 reads FQGTGA. Trimming took off 4 bases at V and 0 bases at J, with 17 bases between the two ends. For the CDR3, the DNA is TGTGCCAGCAGCTCCCAGGGTCGCAAGACTAGCACAGATACGCAGTATTTT. It specifies CASSSQGRKTSTDTQYF.

The genes are TRBV14 and TRBJ2-5; TRBD1 aligns across 10 bases. Trimming took 5 bases from V and 0 from J; bases not matched to a gene: 12. Per germline, CDR1 SGHDN and CDR2 FVKESK. This CDR3 is built from 18 residues. DNA of the CDR3: TGTGCCAGCAGCGAGGGACAGGGGTGGCCATGGTACCAAGAGACCCAGTACTTC. Protein product: CASSEGQGWPWYQETQYF.

This chain joins TRBV28 and TRBJ2-2; 7 bases match TRBD1. CDR1 is MDHEN, CDR2 SYDVKM, per germline. CDR3 size: 14 residues. V lost 8 bases and J lost 0; bases outside the gene matches: 3. CDR3: CASRGGSNTGELFF. The CDR3, as DNA: TGTGCCAGCCGAGGGGGCTCGAACACCGGGGAGCTGTTTTTT.

This chain uses TRBV5-4 with TRBJ1-3; 8 positions match TRBD1. Germline CDR1 and CDR2: SGHNT and YYREEE (reference sequence). The V segment lost 4 bases and the J segment 0 bases; nucleotides outside the gene matches: 6. There are 16 residues in the CDR3. The CDR3 nucleotides read TGTGCCAGCAGCCTACAGGGGGTTAGCTCTGGAAACACCATATATTTT. Translated: CASSLQGVSSGNTIYF.

The chain has TRBV13 and TRBJ1-5, with TRBD1 matching over 7 bases. Germline V gene lookup returns CDR1 PRHDT and CDR2 FYEKMQ (reference sequence). This CDR3 is 14 amino acids long. V lost 5 bases to trimming and J lost 9 bases; unmatched junction nucleotides: 10. The CDR3 reads CASSLGTASGPQHF. In nucleotides, the CDR3 is TGTGCCAGCAGCCTCGGGACAGCCTCTGGGCCCCAGCATTTT.

The J gene is TRBJ2-5, the V gene TRBV18; 11 bases agree with TRBD2. With V trimmed by 1 base and J by 2 bases, 3 bases remained unmatched. This CDR3 has 16 residues. The germline CDR1 and CDR2 sequences are KGHSH and LQKENI. The CDR3 nucleotides read TGTGCCAGCTCACCACGTAGCGGGGGGGCACAAGAGACCCAGTACTTC. Its protein product is CASSPRSGGAQETQYF.

The CDR3 loop reads CATMAGTSDVKQYF. CDR3 DNA sequence: TGTGCCACCATGGCGGGGACGTCTGATGTGAAGCAGTACTTC. V gene TRBV2 combines with J gene TRBJ2-7; D is perhaps TRBD2 (6 bases). Germline assignment: CDR1 SNHLY and CDR2 FYNNEI. The CDR3 consists of 14 residues. V was pared by 10 bases and J by 8 bases, with 24 bases between.

The chain has TRBV27 and TRBJ2-5, with 12 positions matching TRBD2. The CDR3 runs to 16 residues. In germline, CDR1 is MNHEY, CDR2 SMNVEV (reference sequence). V gave up 5 bases and J gave up 5 bases; unmatched junction bases: 9. The DNA for the CDR3 is TGTGCCAGCAGTAAGCTAGCGGGGGGGCGAGATGAGACCCAGTACTTC. It specifies CASSKLAGGRDETQYF.

This clone was seen only once. The chain recombines TRBV27 with TRBJ1-5; 8 bases are shared with TRBD1. There are 14 residues in the CDR3. CDR1 is MNHEY and CDR2 is SMNVEV in the germline V gene (reference sequence). V trimming: 5 bases; J trimming: 9 bases; junction bases outside the gene matches: 9. DNA of the CDR3: TGTGCCAGCAGTGGACAGGGACGGGGATGGCCCCAGCATTTT. This translates into CASSGQGRGWPQHF.

The gene calls are TRBV12-5 and TRBJ2-7; 10 bases map to TRBD1. With 5 bases clipped from V and 2 bases from J, the junction kept 12 bases outside the gene matches. The CDR3 length is 17 residues. Looked up from germline, CDR1 is LGHNT and CDR2 is FRNRAP. The CDR3 DNA reads as TGTGCTAGTGGTCGGGACAGGGGCAACGGAGGGGCCTACGAGCAGTACTTC. Protein sequence: CASGRDRGNGGAYEQYF. Full variable domain (rest looked up from reference TRBV12-5 and TRBJ2-7): DARVTQTPRHKVTEMGQEVTMRCQPILGHNTVFWYRQTMMQGLELLAYFRNRAPLDDSGMPKDRFSAEMPDATLATLKIQPSEPRDSAVYFCASGRDRGNGGAYEQYFGPGTRLTVT.

This chain links TRBV10-3 with TRBJ1-1; D is unresolved. The CDR3 loop spans 14 amino acids. The V gene lost 2 bases and the J gene lost 4 bases, with 11 bases spanning the gap. Germline V CDR1 and CDR2: ENHRY, SYGVKD. The CDR3 DNA reads TGTGCCATCAGTGAGCATTCCGGTGGCACTGAAGCTTTCTTT. Translating gives CAISEHSGGTEAFF.

This clone was seen just once. The V and J genes are TRBV10-3 and TRBJ2-7, with 8 bases lining up with TRBD1. The CDR3 is made up of 17 amino acids. Germline V CDR1 and CDR2: ENHRY, SYGVKD. Losses at the gene ends were 0 bases for V and 3 bases for J; bases not matched to a gene: 10. The CDR3 spells CAISESGQVQGYYEQYF. CDR3 in DNA: TGTGCCATCAGTGAGTCGGGACAGGTTCAGGGTTACTACGAGCAGTACTTC.

The chain uses TRBV7-9 and TRBJ2-3; 11 bases agree with TRBD2. The length of the CDR3 is 14 residues. Germline V lookup: CDR1 SEHNR, CDR2 FQNEAQ (reference sequence). J was trimmed by 5 bases and V by 3 bases; bases with no gene match: 1. The CDR3 loop reads CASSFSGGGDTQYF. In DNA, the CDR3 is TGTGCCAGCAGCTTTAGCGGGGGGGGAGATACGCAGTATTTT.

This clone is a singleton in its sample. V and J are TRBV6-5 and TRBJ2-1, with TRBD2 matching 8 bases. Germline CDR1 and CDR2: MNHEY and SVGAGI. This CDR3 has 14 residues. Trimming removed 3 bases from V and 7 bases from J; junction bases left unmatched: 5. The CDR3 loop is CASSYRGGPNEQFF. The CDR3 DNA reads TGTGCCAGCAGTTATCGGGGGGGGCCTAATGAGCAGTTCTTC.